This T cell receptor (beta chain) came from a study of T-cell reconstitution after alpha-beta-depleted transplantation in children (dated by TCRdb to 2016 to 2018). Regarding the study in general: The study quantitatively tracked T-cell immune reconstitution after TCRalphabeta/CD19-depleted allogeneic hematopoietic cell transplantation in children using TCR repertoire profiling. The paper as a whole reports these results and caveats: In some patients, high TCRbeta diversity at day 60 was attributed to recipient T cells and intrathymic progenitors that had survived conditioning. Over the following months the frequencies of hyperexpanded clones went down, and after one year T-cell counts and TCRbeta diversity were mostly credited to newly produced T cells. About two months after transplant, the apparently early recovery of alphabetaT-cell counts reportedly depended on just several hundred clones that had expanded rapidly and came from non-depleted graft cells.

Libraries were made using PCR. For sequencing, an Illumina HiSeq 2500 was employed. TCR library preparation used molecular barcoding, with unique molecular identifiers applied to normalize quantification of the TCRbeta repertoire. Clones were called with MiXCR by TCRdb after fastp trimmed the public reads at Q25, and only in-frame beta chains were retained. Rows merge per CDR3 protein into single entries with the most common DNA and genes. Recorded for this sample are about 980,000 distinct CDR3 sequences; roughly 29% of them occurred a single time. The ten largest clones take up around 30% of the sample. This clonotype occurred many times. There is no known antigen for this receptor. No qualities accompany the bases; no much larger clone lies one base away. Based on the germline V gene, the CDR1 and CDR2 sequences are MNHEY and SVGEGT. The CDR3 starts with the cysteine, ends with the phenylalanine, and has 15 residues. The retained sequence is limited to the CDR3, 45 bases, with the frame set at the first base. V lost 7 bases and J lost 7 bases, and the count of bases not matched to a germline gene is 8.

According to the study, the label for this sample's treatment or condition signals: allogeneic hematopoietic cell transplantation with graft depleted of TCRalphabeta T cells and CD19 B cells. The transplant recipients were children given TCRalphabeta/CD19-depleted allogeneic hematopoietic cell grafts. Specimen: PBMCs, mostly from graft donor cells, collected 360 days after TCRalphabeta/CD19-depleted stem cell transplant. The source of this sequence is a boy under three years old who had a stem cell transplant for SCID, so the T cells may come from the graft donor. The chain links TRBV6-2 or TRBV6-3 with TRBJ2-1; TRBD1 matches 12 bases in the middle. The CDR3: CASTLPGQGANEQFF. The sequenced DNA: TGTGCCAGCACCCTGCCGGGACAGGGGGCTAATGAGCAGTTCTTC.